These 14 T cell receptor beta chains originate from one sample sequenced in a study of post-analysis software for immune sequencing data. Overall study results and limits: Included in a set of a handful of TRBV segments more frequent in patients than controls were TRBV5-6, TRBV5-1 and TRBV20-1.

These receptors have no identified antigens. Unique-molecular-identifier-tagged TCR beta cDNA libraries were used. TCRdb called the PCR reads again in MiXCR, with one record for every CDR3 protein. The sample lists over 250,000 distinct CDR3 sequences, 36% occurring once. The sequenced sample consisted of blood. All receptors come from a girl aged 10-17 years with multiple sclerosis.

This clonotype showed up many times. This rearrangement joins TRBV7-7 to TRBJ2-5; 8 bases map to TRBD2. CDR3 length: 16 amino acids. Germline values: CDR1 SSHAT, CDR2 FNYEAQ (reference sequence). Unmatched junction bases numbered 5, after V lost 1 base and J lost 1 base. The CDR3 nucleotides are TGTGCCAGCAGCTTAGTATCGGCGGGGGGCCAAGAGACCCAGTACTTC. Amino acids: CASSLVSAGGQETQYF.

This clonotype was recorded a few times. A read error may be the cause here, since a much bigger clone is one base away. The chain's CDR3 is CASSLRLAGSNEQYF. The CDR3 DNA reads TGTGCCAGCAGCTTACGGCTAGCGGGGAGTAATGAGCAGTACTTC. V usage is TRBV7-3 and J usage is TRBJ2-5; 9 positions agree with TRBD2. The CDR3 contains 15 residues. CDR1 and CDR2 (germline): SGHTA, FQGTGA. V shed 2 bases and J 11 bases; nucleotides not matched to a gene: 12.

The gene calls are TRBV7-9 and TRBJ1-1; TRBD1 might be the D (5 bases). Trimming shortened V by 0 bases and J by 4 bases, and 15 bases separated the two germline ends. The germline V gene has CDR1 SEHNR and CDR2 FQNEAQ (reference sequence). This CDR3 spans 16 amino acids. The CDR3 DNA follows: TGTGCCAGCAGCTTAGCGCAAGGGGAGGAGGGCACTGAAGCTTTCTTT. This sequence encodes CASSLAQGEEGTEAFF.

This clonotype has ten or more counts. The V gene is TRBV5-6, the J gene TRBJ2-1, with TRBD2 matching 8 bases. The J segment lost 15 bases and the V segment lost 4 bases, leaving 12 bases of the junction unmatched. The CDR3 spans 13 residues. Germline CDR1 reads SGHDT; CDR2 reads YYEEEE. CDR3: CASSPGLDYGRFF. CDR3 DNA: TGTGCCAGCAGCCCGGGACTAGATTATGGAAGGTTCTTC.

CDR3: CSGGTAVYEQYF. Here the CDR3 DNA reads TGCTCAGGGGGGACAGCGGTCTACGAGCAGTACTTC. The genes are TRBV29-1 and TRBJ2-7, with D possibly being TRBD1 (7 bases). From germline, CDR1 is SQVTM and CDR2 ANQGSEA. The CDR3 length is 12 residues.

A few counts support this clonotype. One base away lies a much larger clone, so this may be a sequencing read error. The chain couples TRBV6-5 to TRBJ2-5; 14 bases fit TRBD2. Germline assignment: CDR1 MNHEY and CDR2 SVGAGI. CDR3 length equals 15 residues. The junction had 11 bases not matched to a gene; V was cut back by 6 bases and J by 11 bases. CDR3 sequence: CASSDGTSGGNEQYF. CDR3 bases: TGTGCCAGCAGCGATGGGACTAGCGGGGGCAATGAGCAGTACTTC.

Points on this clonotype: One junction end does not reproduce the germline sequence, and a read error may be involved. The chain joins TRBV4-2 to TRBJ2-4; TRBD2 matches at 7 bases. The DNA matches TRBJ2-5 better at its end, which makes the J call doubtful. The CDR3 extends over 17 amino acids. From germline, CDR1 is LGHNA and CDR2 YNFKEQ. CDR3 sequence reads: CASGHRSAGEVVETQYF. The CDR3 nucleotides read TGTGCCAGCGGCCATAGGTCGGCGGGAGAGGTCGTAGAGACCCAGTACTTC.

This chain links TRBV6-1 with TRBJ2-1, with 9 bases matching TRBD2. Matching the DNA end better, TRBJ2-7 makes the J call doubtful. Germline loops: CDR1 MNHNS, CDR2 SASEGT. CDR3 length equals 16 residues. Here the CDR3 DNA reads TGTGCCAGCAGTGAATTTGGACTAGCGACATACAATGAGCAGTACTTC. This sequence encodes CASSEFGLATYNEQYF.

This clonotype was seen many times. The chain links TRBV5-1 to TRBJ2-3; D unclear. The CDR3 extends over 13 amino acids. From germline, CDR1 is SGHRS and CDR2 YFSETQ. V was cut by 4 bases and J by 2 bases, with 8 bases left in between. The CDR3 reads CASSRENTDTQYF. The CDR3 DNA is TGCGCCAGCAGCAGGGAAAACACAGATACGCAGTATTTT.

Of note for this clonotype: This may arise from a read error, as a much more abundant clone is one base away. The chain joins TRBV5-6 to TRBJ2-7; 7 bases are shared with TRBD1. The J call is in doubt because the DNA end fits TRBJ2-5 better. CDR1 and CDR2 from the germline V gene are SGHDT and YYEEEE. The CDR3 extends over 14 amino acids. DNA of the CDR3: TGTGCCGGCAGCTCGTGGACAGGTTGGAAGACCCAGTACTTC. It encodes CAGSSWTGWKTQYF.

This clonotype was counted between two and nine times. The chain links TRBV9 to TRBJ1-3, with D possibly TRBD1 on 5 matching bases. Germline values: CDR1 SGDLS, CDR2 YYNGEE. V was clipped by 0 bases and J by 1 base, with 11 bases between them. This CDR3 region has 16 residues. CDR3 DNA: TGTGCCAGCAGCGTAGACCCCGCAGGGTCTGGAAACACCATATATTTT. It encodes CASSVDPAGSGNTIYF.

This clonotype was counted ten times or more. V and J are TRBV4-1 and TRBJ1-2; 8 bases map to TRBD1. Losses at the gene ends were 0 bases for V and 6 bases for J; bases not matched to a gene: 12. CDR3 size: 17 residues. Germline CDR1 reads MGHRA; CDR2 reads YSYEKL. The CDR3 reads CASSQDLFGRGQNGYTF. As DNA, the CDR3 is TGCGCCAGCAGCCAAGACCTTTTTGGCAGGGGGCAAAATGGCTACACCTTC.

The CDR3 nucleotides are TGCAGTGCTAGAGATGGGCTAGCGGGAGTGGAGACCCAGTACTTC. It codes for CSARDGLAGVETQYF. The genes are TRBV20-1 and TRBJ2-5; 10 bases are shared with TRBD2. The germline CDR1 and CDR2 sequences are DFQATT and SNEGSKA (reference sequence). The CDR3 contains 15 residues. The ends lost 0 bases at V and 5 bases at J; junction bases unmatched: 6.

CDR3 region: CASSLTVAGGGEQFF. CDR3 bases: TGCGCCAGCAGCTTGACGGTAGCGGGAGGAGGAGAGCAGTTCTTC. The genes are TRBV5-1 and TRBJ2-1; 10 bases are shared with TRBD2. Germline trimming cut 1 base from V and 10 bases from J; bases unmatched to any gene: 8. Germline V gene lookup returns CDR1 SGHRS and CDR2 YFSETQ. The CDR3 totals 15 residues.